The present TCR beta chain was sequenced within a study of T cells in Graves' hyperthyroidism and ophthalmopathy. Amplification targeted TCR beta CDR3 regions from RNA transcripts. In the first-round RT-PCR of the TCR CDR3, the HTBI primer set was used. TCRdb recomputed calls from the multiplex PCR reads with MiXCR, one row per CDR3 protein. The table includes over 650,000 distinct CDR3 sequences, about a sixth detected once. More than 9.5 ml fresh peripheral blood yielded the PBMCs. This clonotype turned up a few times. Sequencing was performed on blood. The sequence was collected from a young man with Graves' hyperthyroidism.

CDR3 DNA sequence: TGTGCCAGCAGCCGCCAACGGCCGGGACAGCTATACAATGAGCAGTTCTTC. Translated, it gives CASSRQRPGQLYNEQFF. The chain links TRBV4-2 to TRBJ2-1; 7 positions agree with TRBD1. J lost 4 bases, V lost 4 bases, and 13 bases had no gene match. Looked up from germline, CDR1 is LGHNA and CDR2 is YNFKEQ. The length of the CDR3 is 17 residues.